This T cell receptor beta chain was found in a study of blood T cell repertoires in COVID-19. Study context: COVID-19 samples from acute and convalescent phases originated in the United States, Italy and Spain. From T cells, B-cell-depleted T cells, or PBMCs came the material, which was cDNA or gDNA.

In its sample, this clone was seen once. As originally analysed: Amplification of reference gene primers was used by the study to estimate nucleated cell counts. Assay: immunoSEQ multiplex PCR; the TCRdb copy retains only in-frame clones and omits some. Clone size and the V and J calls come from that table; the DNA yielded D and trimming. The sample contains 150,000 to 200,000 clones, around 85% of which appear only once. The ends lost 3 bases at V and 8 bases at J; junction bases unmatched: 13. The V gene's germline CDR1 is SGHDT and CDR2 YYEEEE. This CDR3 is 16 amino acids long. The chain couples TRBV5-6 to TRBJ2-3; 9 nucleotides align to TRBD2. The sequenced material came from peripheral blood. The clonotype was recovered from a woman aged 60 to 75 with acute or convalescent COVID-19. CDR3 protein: CASSYWGLAGVVTQYF. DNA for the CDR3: TGTGCCAGCAGCTATTGGGGATTAGCGGGAGTTGTTACGCAGTATTTT.